This T cell receptor (beta chain) was sequenced during a study of blood T cell repertoires in COVID-19. The wider study: COVID-19 samples from acute and convalescent phases originated in the United States, Italy and Spain. PBMCs, B-cell-depleted T cells, or T cells were the source of the cDNA or gDNA that made up the material.

Germline assignment: CDR1 MNHEY and CDR2 SMNVEV (reference sequence). J gave up 5 bases and V 6 bases, and 12 bases lay outside the gene matches. This CDR3 is 15 amino acids long. Method: immunoSEQ multiplex PCR; TCRdb's copy keeps in-frame clones and lacks some. Seen here are 130,000 or so clones, 80% to 90% observed once, and the top ten hold more than 15%. Sequenced material: peripheral blood. The sequence came from a man aged 50-60 years with active or convalescent COVID-19. The chain uses TRBV27 and TRBJ2-5, with TRBD1 identical over 7 bases. Here the CDR3 DNA reads TGTGCCAGCAGCACGACAGGGACGTTGGTGGAGACCCAGTACTTC. Its protein is CASSTTGTLVETQYF.